This is a list of T cell receptor beta chains from one sample in a study of T cell repertoires in cytomegalovirus infection. TCRdb passed the reads through MiXCR, listing each CDR3 protein once. The profile shows under 350,000 distinct CDR3 sequences, about 8.8% of them singletons. Sequences were obtained from PBMCs. These receptors all come from a human donor in good health (CMV status not recorded). Some clones in this sample may be carry-over from other donors' samples. CDR3s include the opening cysteine and the closing phenylalanine or tryptophan. The order of the fields is J gene, V gene, CDR3 protein.

TRBJ1-2 TRBV28 CASSTTGSGYGYTF
TRBJ2-7 TRBV6-5 CASSSDRAYEQYF
TRBJ2-1 TRBV7-9 CASSSPGTMGNEQFF
TRBJ2-1 TRBV6-1 CASSKIPNNEQFF
TRBJ2-7 TRBV29-1 CSVAPGGDEQYF
TRBJ1-2 TRBV20-1 CSARDGGRGRGYGYTF
TRBJ2-2 TRBV6-2/TRBV6-3 CASRDQGTGELFF
TRBJ2-7 TRBV7-2 CASSYRQGPQVGQYF
TRBJ2-2 TRBV5-1 CASSFLAGPNTGELFF
TRBJ1-1 TRBV12-3/TRBV12-4 CASSGTANTEAFF
TRBJ1-1 TRBV28 CASSPWGRWTEAFF
TRBJ2-5 TRBV7-2 CASTLGETQYF
TRBJ1-1 TRBV11-3 CASSLTGRSAEAFF
TRBJ2-3 TRBV6-6 CASSYVGGGSTDTQYF
TRBJ1-5 TRBV6-2/TRBV6-3 CASTPGGYSNQPQHF
TRBJ2-3 TRBV5-1 CASSLAADTVDTQYF
TRBJ1-5 TRBV18 CASSPPQGAGQPQHF
TRBJ1-1 TRBV6-1 CASSERRDTEAFF
TRBJ1-1 TRBV4-2 CASTYSGRLGEAFF
TRBJ2-5 TRBV5-1 CASSPATGSQETQYF
TRBJ2-1 TRBV14 CASSQDAGGYNEQFF
TRBJ2-6 TRBV7-3 CASSPYQSGANVLTF
TRBJ2-3 TRBV7-2 CASSLVLAGNTQYF
TRBJ2-1 TRBV2 CASSEFDGIAGDNEQFF
TRBJ1-5 TRBV28 CASQTGTGYQPQHF
TRBJ1-2 TRBV20-1 CSARIKDRTNPNYGYTF
TRBJ2-1 TRBV7-2 CASSPRFNEQFF
TRBJ2-2 TRBV7-2 CASSPGTSGGAGTGELFF
TRBJ2-3 TRBV6-2/TRBV6-3 CASSYLGSTDTQYF
TRBJ2-1 TRBV9 CASSVAASSYNEQFF
TRBJ1-4 TRBV29-1 CSVEGPGAPGEKLFF
TRBJ1-1 TRBV20-1 CSARDLRMTEAFF
TRBJ2-5 TRBV7-2 CASSLWGKETQYF